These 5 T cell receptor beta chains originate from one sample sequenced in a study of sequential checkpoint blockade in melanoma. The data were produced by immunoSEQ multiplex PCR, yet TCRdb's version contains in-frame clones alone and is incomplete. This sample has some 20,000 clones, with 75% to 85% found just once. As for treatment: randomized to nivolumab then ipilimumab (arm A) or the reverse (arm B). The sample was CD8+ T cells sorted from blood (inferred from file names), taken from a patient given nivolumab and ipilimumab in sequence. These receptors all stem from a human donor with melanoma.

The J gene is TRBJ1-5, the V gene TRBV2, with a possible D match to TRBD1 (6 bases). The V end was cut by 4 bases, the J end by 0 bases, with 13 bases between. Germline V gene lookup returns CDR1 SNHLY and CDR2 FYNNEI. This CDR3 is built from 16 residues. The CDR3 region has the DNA TGTGCCAGCAGTGCGGGCAGGGGTTATAGCAATCAGCCCCAGCATTTT. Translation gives CASSAGRGYSNQPQHF.

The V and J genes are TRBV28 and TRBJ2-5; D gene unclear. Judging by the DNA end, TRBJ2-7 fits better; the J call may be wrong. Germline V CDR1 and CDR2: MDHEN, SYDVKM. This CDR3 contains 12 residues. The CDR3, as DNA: TGTGCCAGCAGTTTCCTTTTTTACGAGCAGTACTTC. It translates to CASSFLFYEQYF.

The CDR3 DNA follows: TGTGCCAGCAGCGCGGGGACAGGGGGCGGCTACGAGCAGTACTTC. Translating gives CASSAGTGGGYEQYF. The rearrangement links TRBV9 to TRBJ2-5, with TRBD1 identical over 12 bases. The assigned J gene may be wrong: the sequence end matches TRBJ2-7 better. The CDR3 extends over 15 amino acids. The germline gives CDR1 SGDLS, CDR2 YYNGEE.

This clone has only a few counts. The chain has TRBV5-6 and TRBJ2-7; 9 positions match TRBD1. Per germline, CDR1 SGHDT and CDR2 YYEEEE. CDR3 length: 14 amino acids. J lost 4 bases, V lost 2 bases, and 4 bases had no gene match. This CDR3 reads CASSFWTGEYEQYF. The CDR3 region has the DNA TGTGCCAGCAGCTTTTGGACAGGGGAATACGAGCAGTACTTC.

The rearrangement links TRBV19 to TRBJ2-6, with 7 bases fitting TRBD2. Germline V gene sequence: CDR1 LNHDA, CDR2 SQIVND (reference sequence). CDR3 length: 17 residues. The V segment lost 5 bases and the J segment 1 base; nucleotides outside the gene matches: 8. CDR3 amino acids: CASSLGGGVSGANVLTF. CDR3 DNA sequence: TGTGCCAGTAGTTTGGGGGGGGGAGTTTCTGGGGCCAACGTCCTGACTTTC.